The clone carrying this T cell receptor (beta chain) was seen only once. In the same sample, other DNA sequences code for this CDR3. The length of the CDR3 is 14 residues. The germline V and J ends were trimmed by 2 bases and 0 bases, with 9 bases remaining between them. Germline CDR1 and CDR2: SGHRS and YFSETQ. The sample is drawn from a study of shared clonotypes between healthy human individuals. For every subset, genomic DNA was evenly distributed across several immunoSEQ plates. Sequencing used immunoSEQ multiplex PCR; TCRdb keeps in-frame clones, though not all of them. The top ten hold under 0.45% of the sample, which has 1,500,000 or so clones, roughly 98.5% seen once.

V and J are TRBV5-1 and TRBJ2-7; possibly TRBD2 for D (7 bases). Sequencing was performed on naive CD4+ T cells sorted from blood. The subset here: CD45RA+ positively selected. This TCR came from a man aged 30 to 39 in good health. CDR3 protein: CASSFGGASYEQYF. CDR3 sequence (DNA): TGCGCCAGCAGCTTTGGGGGGGCCTCCTACGAGCAGTACTTC.